This entry lists 5 T cell receptor beta chains sequenced from one sample in a study of cytomegalovirus exposure and HLA in healthy donors. Here immunoSEQ multiplex PCR was the method, and the copy in TCRdb shows in-frame clones only, minus some. The top ten clones hold around 12% of a sample with a few hundred thousand clones, roughly 90% of them seen once. The sample consisted of PBMCs. Every receptor here comes from a man between 18 and 29 years old in good health and CMV-seropositive.

The chain couples TRBV5-6 to TRBJ2-1; D is perhaps TRBD2 (6 bases). Germline V CDR1 and CDR2: SGHDT, YYEEEE. This CDR3 is built from 16 residues. V was clipped by 0 bases and J by 4 bases, with 14 bases between them. CDR3 DNA: TGTGCCAGCAGCTTGGCCCGCCTAGCGCCTTACAATGAGCAGTTCTTC. It is translated as CASSLARLAPYNEQFF.

This chain's CDR3 is CAWSQTGGRGTEAFF. The CDR3 DNA is TGTGCCTGGAGTCAAACAGGGGGCCGGGGCACTGAAGCTTTCTTT. The chain recombines TRBV30 with TRBJ1-1; 9 bases match TRBD1. Germline-derived CDR1 and CDR2 are GTSNPN and SVGIG (reference sequence). The length of the CDR3 is 15 residues. J lost 4 bases, V lost 2 bases, and 8 bases had no gene match.

There are a few counts of this clone. The chain couples TRBV6-6 to TRBJ1-5; 7 positions agree with TRBD1. Germline-derived CDR1 and CDR2 are MNHNY and SVGAGI (reference sequence). The junction had 10 bases not matched to a gene; V was cut back by 7 bases and J by 4 bases. This CDR3 is 15 amino acids long. CDR3 nucleotides: TGTGCCAGCAAACCGGACAGGATAGGTAATCAGCCCCAGCATTTT. Translating gives CASKPDRIGNQPQHF.

This chain joins TRBV12-5 and TRBJ2-5, with 14 bases matching TRBD2. Germline lookup yields CDR1 LGHNT and CDR2 FRNRAP. The CDR3 has 15 residues. After removal of 7 bases from V and 1 base from J, the junction contained 2 bases not matched to a gene. This CDR3 is CASVGTSGSQETQYF. CDR3 coding DNA: TGTGCTAGTGTTGGGACTAGCGGGAGCCAAGAGACCCAGTACTTC.

The DNA for the CDR3 is TGTGCCTGGAGCAGAGGGACTCCTCGCTCTGGAAACACCATATATTTT. It is translated as CAWSRGTPRSGNTIYF. This chain connects TRBV30 to TRBJ1-3; D is perhaps TRBD1 (5 bases). The CDR3 is 16 residues long. The germline V gene encodes CDR1 GTSNPN and CDR2 SVGIG (reference sequence). V lost 3 bases and J 0 bases, leaving 15 bases between the germline ends.